This passage covers 19 T cell receptor beta chains from one sample sequenced in a study of OX40 agonist ivuxolimab in advanced cancers. Profiled with immunoSEQ multiplex PCR; TCRdb holds only in-frame clones, not every one. The top ten hold roughly 5.4% of the sample, which has about 71,000 clones, approximately 78% seen once. The material was CD4+ or CD8+ T cells sorted from blood, obtained in a trial of the OX40 agonist ivuxolimab. These receptors all stem from an adult with an advanced solid tumor such as melanoma, head and neck, liver or kidney cancer.

The count of this clone is one. This chain uses TRBV18 with TRBJ1-6, with TRBD1 matching over 7 bases. Germline CDR1 is KGHSH and CDR2 is LQKENI. The CDR3 sequence is 14 residues long. The V and J ends lost 3 bases and 9 bases, in that order; junction bases with no gene match: 5. CDR3: CASSPGQETSPLHF. Written as DNA, the CDR3 is TGTGCCAGCTCACCTGGACAGGAGACTTCACCCCTCCACTTT.

Ten or more counts support this clone. The J gene is TRBJ1-1, the V gene TRBV30; perhaps TRBD1 as D (5 bases). Trimming left V 1 base short and J 1 base short, with 7 bases between. The CDR3 loop spans 13 amino acids. Germline CDR1 GTSNPN, CDR2 SVGIG (reference sequence). The chain's CDR3 is CAWSGQPNTEAFF. CDR3 nucleotide sequence: TGTGCCTGGAGTGGACAGCCGAACACTGAAGCTTTCTTT.

The genes are TRBV18 and TRBJ1-2; D might be TRBD1 (5 bases). The germline V gene encodes CDR1 KGHSH and CDR2 LQKENI. The ends were cut back, 3 bases at V and 4 bases at J, with 15 bases in the middle. The CDR3 sequence is 15 residues long. CDR3: CASSPSRGIGYGYTF. CDR3 DNA sequence: TGTGCCAGCTCACCTTCACGGGGGATCGGCTATGGCTACACCTTC.

This clone is a singleton in its sample. This sequence joins TRBV7-2 and TRBJ2-7; the D gene is possibly TRBD2 (5 bases). There are 14 residues in the CDR3. V gave up 1 base and J gave up 0 bases, with 7 bases separating them. Germline values: CDR1 SGHTA, CDR2 FQGNSA. The CDR3 sequence: CASSLGAGSYEQYF. The CDR3 DNA reads TGTGCCAGCAGCTTAGGGGCGGGCTCCTACGAGCAGTACTTC.

V is TRBV29-1 and J is TRBJ2-5; tentatively, D is TRBD1 (6 bases). V lost 4 bases and J 5 bases, leaving 14 bases between the germline ends. The CDR3 has 13 amino acids. CDR1 and CDR2 from the germline V gene are SQVTM and ANQGSEA. CDR3: CSVAEFQGETQYF. CDR3 sequence (DNA): TGCAGCGTTGCGGAATTTCAGGGGGAGACCCAGTACTTC. The variable domain in full, with the rest retrieved from reference TRBV29-1 and TRBJ2-5, is SAVISQKPSRDICQRGTSLTIQCQVDSQVTMMFWYRQQPGQSLTLIATANQGSEATYESGFVIDKFPISRPNLTFSTLTVSNMSPEDSSIYLCSVAEFQGETQYFGPGTRLLVL.

The CDR3 reads CASSLIQGLRNEQYF. The CDR3 DNA follows: TGTGCCAGCAGCCTGATTCAGGGGTTGAGGAACGAGCAGTACTTC. This chain joins TRBV4-2 and TRBJ2-7; a possible D gene is TRBD1 (6 bases). The germline V gene has CDR1 LGHNA and CDR2 YNFKEQ. Trimming pared 4 bases from V and 5 bases from J, leaving 18 bases between. CDR3 length: 15 amino acids.

The V and J genes are TRBV5-1 and TRBJ2-5; 11 nucleotides align to TRBD1. CDR1 SGHRS and CDR2 YFSETQ come from the germline V gene. The CDR3 extends over 15 amino acids. V lost 5 bases to trimming and J lost 2 bases; unmatched junction nucleotides: 5. The CDR3 sequence is CASRLGQGGQETQYF. The CDR3 DNA follows: TGCGCCAGCAGGCTGGGACAGGGGGGGCAAGAGACCCAGTACTTC.

The chain links TRBV19 to TRBJ1-6, with 7 bases lining up with TRBD1. Germline V gene lookup returns CDR1 LNHDA and CDR2 SQIVND (reference sequence). This CDR3 is built from 16 residues. Losses at the gene ends were 4 bases for V and 10 bases for J; bases not matched to a gene: 13. CDR3 sequence: CASSTRSGGNTSPLHF. CDR3 in DNA: TGTGCCAGTAGTACCAGATCAGGGGGGAATACCTCACCCCTCCACTTT.

The CDR3 here is CAISGLAGVEGETQYF. Here the CDR3 DNA reads TGTGCCATCAGTGGACTAGCGGGGGTAGAGGGAGAGACCCAGTACTTC. This chain joins TRBV10-3 and TRBJ2-5; TRBD2 agrees at 12 bases. CDR3 length: 16 residues. Trimming removed 4 bases from V and 4 bases from J; junction bases left unmatched: 7. Germline V gene lookup returns CDR1 ENHRY and CDR2 SYGVKD.

The V call is TRBV2, the J call TRBJ2-3, with TRBD1 identical over 7 bases. Germline V CDR1 and CDR2: SNHLY, FYNNEI. With V trimmed by 2 bases and J by 1 base, 3 bases remained unmatched. The CDR3 is 15 residues long. For the CDR3, the DNA is TGTGCCAGCAGTGAAAGGGGGCGCGGCACAGATACGCAGTATTTT. Translation gives CASSERGRGTDTQYF.

The chain carries TRBV19 and TRBJ1-2, with 8 bases identical to TRBD1. Germline loops: CDR1 LNHDA, CDR2 SQIVND (reference sequence). This CDR3 is built from 14 residues. V shed 6 bases and J 0 bases; nucleotides not matched to a gene: 3. The CDR3, as DNA: TGTGCCAGTAGCAGACAGGGGACTAACTATGGCTACACCTTC. This gives the protein CASSRQGTNYGYTF.

The chain is built from TRBV11-2 and TRBJ2-1; 12 bases line up with TRBD2. The J segment lost 7 bases and the V segment lost 5 bases, leaving 3 bases of the junction unmatched. Germline assignment: CDR1 SGHAT and CDR2 FQNNGV. The CDR3 spans 14 residues. CDR3 sequence reads: CASSRTSGGNEQFF. The CDR3, as DNA: TGTGCCAGCAGCCGCACTAGCGGGGGGAATGAGCAGTTCTTC.

This clone has just a few counts. V gene TRBV2 combines with J gene TRBJ2-7; the D gene could be TRBD1 or TRBD2 (5 bases each). CDR1 is SNHLY and CDR2 is FYNNEI in the germline V gene. Trimming removed 1 base at V and 3 bases at J, with 13 bases between. CDR3 length: 15 residues. CDR3 sequence: CASSEERDPLYEQYF. CDR3 nucleotides: TGTGCCAGCAGTGAAGAAAGGGACCCACTCTACGAGCAGTACTTC. The full variable domain, rest sourced from reference TRBV2 and TRBJ2-7, is EPEVTQTPSHQVTQMGQEVILRCVPISNHLYFYWYRQILGQKVEFLVSFYNNEISEKSEIFDDQFSVERPDGSNFTLKIRSTKLEDSAMYFCASSEERDPLYEQYFGPGTRLTVT.

The V call is TRBV7-9, the J call TRBJ2-7; TRBD2 is a possible D gene (6 bases). The V and J ends lost 6 bases and 0 bases respectively, with 21 bases between them. Germline CDR1 SEHNR, CDR2 FQNEAQ (reference sequence). The CDR3 extends over 17 amino acids. For the CDR3, the DNA is TGTGCCAGCAGTCCCCTGTTAGCGGTGAAAAGCTCCTACGAGCAGTACTTC. This gives the protein CASSPLLAVKSSYEQYF.

The rearrangement joins TRBV19 to TRBJ2-1; 7 bases agree with TRBD2. With V trimmed by 1 base and J by 4 bases, 10 bases remained unmatched. CDR3 length equals 17 residues. Germline V gene sequence: CDR1 LNHDA, CDR2 SQIVND (reference sequence). CDR3 nucleotide sequence: TGTGCCAGTAGTATAGGGGGTTCAGCGGGGCCTTACAATGAGCAGTTCTTC. As protein: CASSIGGSAGPYNEQFF.

The chain recombines TRBV28 with TRBJ2-7; 9 nucleotides agree with TRBD1. Germline V gene sequence: CDR1 MDHEN, CDR2 SYDVKM. V lost 6 bases and J lost 3; bases outside the gene matches: 9. CDR3 length equals 15 residues. DNA for the CDR3: TGTGCCAGCAGCAAAGCCGGGACAGGGAGCTACGAGCAGTACTTC. It translates to CASSKAGTGSYEQYF.

J is TRBJ1-3 and V is TRBV4-1, with TRBD1 matching 9 bases. This CDR3 is built from 17 residues. V shed 2 bases, J shed 2 bases, and the junction held 7 bases outside the gene matches. In germline, CDR1 is MGHRA, CDR2 YSYEKL. The CDR3 region is CASSQTQGATTGNTIYF. CDR3 nucleotide sequence: TGCGCCAGCAGCCAAACACAGGGGGCTACGACTGGAAACACCATATATTTT.

This chain links TRBV5-1 with TRBJ2-1, with D possibly matching TRBD2 (5 bases). Looked up from germline, CDR1 is SGHRS and CDR2 is YFSETQ. Deletions cut 4 bases from V and 1 base from J, with 12 bases between. This CDR3 is built from 15 residues. In DNA form, the CDR3 reads TGCGCCAGCAGCCAGATAGCGTGGTCCTACAATGAGCAGTTCTTC. Translated: CASSQIAWSYNEQFF.

The V call is TRBV11-2, the J call TRBJ1-1; D may be TRBD1 (6 bases). This CDR3 is built from 13 residues. Germline V gene sequence: CDR1 SGHAT, CDR2 FQNNGV. V shed 1 base and J shed 4 bases, with 7 bases lying between them. The CDR3: CASSLARGTEAFF. CDR3 bases: TGTGCCAGCAGCTTAGCCAGGGGCACTGAAGCTTTCTTT.